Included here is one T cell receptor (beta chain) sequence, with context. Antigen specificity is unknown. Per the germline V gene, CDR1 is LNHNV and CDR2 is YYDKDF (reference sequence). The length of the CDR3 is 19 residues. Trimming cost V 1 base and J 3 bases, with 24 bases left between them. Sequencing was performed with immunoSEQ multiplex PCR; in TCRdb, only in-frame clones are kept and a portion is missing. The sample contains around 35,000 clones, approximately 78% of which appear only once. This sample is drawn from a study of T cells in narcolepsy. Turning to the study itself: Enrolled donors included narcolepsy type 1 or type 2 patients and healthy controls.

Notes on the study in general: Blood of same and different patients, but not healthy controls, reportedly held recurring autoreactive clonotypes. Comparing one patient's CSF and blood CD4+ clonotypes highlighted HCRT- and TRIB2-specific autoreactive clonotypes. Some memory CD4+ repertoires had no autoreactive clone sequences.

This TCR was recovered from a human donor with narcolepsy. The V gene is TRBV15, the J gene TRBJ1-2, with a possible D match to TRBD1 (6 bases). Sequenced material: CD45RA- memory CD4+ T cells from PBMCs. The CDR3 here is CATSRGTSTFRGGYYGYTF. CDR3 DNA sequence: TGTGCCACCAGCAGAGGGACTTCAACATTTAGGGGGGGCTACTATGGCTACACCTTC.